The 9 T cell receptor beta chains reported below all come from one sample, sequenced in a study of blood T cell repertoires in COVID-19. Data came from immunoSEQ multiplex PCR; TCRdb stores just in-frame clones and leaves some out. The sample shows about 270,000 clones, around 90% of them seen only once. Input material: peripheral blood. Receptors were obtained from a young adult with COVID-19, enrolled during active disease.

In the case of this clone: This CDR3 is also generated by other DNA sequences in the sample. The chain couples TRBV6-5 to TRBJ1-5, with TRBD1 matching 7 bases. V shed 0 bases and J 5 bases; nucleotides not matched to a gene: 4. The CDR3 is made up of 15 amino acids. Germline values: CDR1 MNHEY, CDR2 SVGAGI. CDR3 in amino acids: CASSYSRQGDQPQHF. The CDR3 DNA follows: TGTGCCAGCAGTTACTCACGGCAGGGGGATCAGCCCCAGCATTTT.

This chain joins TRBV6-2 or TRBV6-3 and TRBJ2-1, with a weak D call TRBD1 (6 bases). The V gene's germline CDR1 is MNHEY and CDR2 SVGEGT. CDR3 length: 17 amino acids. Trimming pared 1 base from V and 1 base from J, leaving 14 bases between. The CDR3 region has the DNA TGTGCCAGCAGTTACTGGCGGCAGGGGCGATCCTACAATGAGCAGTTCTTC. Its protein is CASSYWRQGRSYNEQFF.

The rearrangement joins TRBV5-4 to TRBJ1-4; the match to TRBD1 covers 7 bases. Germline assignment: CDR1 SGHNT and CDR2 YYREEE (reference sequence). The length of the CDR3 is 14 residues. The ends lost 0 bases at V and 7 bases at J; junction bases unmatched: 3. The DNA for the CDR3 is TGTGCCAGCAGCTTGGGACAGGGTTTTGAAAAACTGTTTTTT. Protein: CASSLGQGFEKLFF.

The chain employs TRBV28 and TRBJ1-5; perhaps TRBD1 as D (5 bases). The CDR3 spans 13 residues. With 4 bases removed from V and 3 bases from J, the gap between germline ends came to 7 bases. CDR1 and CDR2 (germline): MDHEN, SYDVKM. CDR3 bases: TGTGCCAGCAGTTCAGGGTCCAATCAGCCCCAGCATTTT. Amino acid sequence: CASSSGSNQPQHF.

The chain joins TRBV5-5 to TRBJ1-5; D might be TRBD1 (6 bases). The length of the CDR3 is 15 residues. The V and J ends lost 5 bases and 6 bases respectively, with 18 bases between them. Germline V gene data show CDR1 as SGHKS and CDR2 as YYEKEE (reference sequence). CDR3 bases: TGTGCCAGCAGTTTTGTTCCCCGAGGGGGTCAGCCCCAGCATTTT. Protein product: CASSFVPRGGQPQHF.

This clone was seen just once. V gene TRBV30 combines with J gene TRBJ1-2; 9 nucleotides agree with TRBD1. With V trimmed by 3 bases and J by 1 base, 6 bases remained unmatched. The CDR3 length is 15 residues. Germline lookup yields CDR1 GTSNPN and CDR2 SVGIG (reference sequence). As DNA, the CDR3 is TGTGCCTGGAGGCCGGGACAGGGACGTAACTATGGCTACACCTTC. Protein product: CAWRPGQGRNYGYTF.

The chain combines TRBV4-2 with TRBJ2-1; D is perhaps TRBD1 (5 bases). With 3 bases removed from V and 10 bases from J, the gap between germline ends came to 7 bases. CDR1 and CDR2 (germline): LGHNA, YNFKEQ. The CDR3 is 11 residues long. CDR3 in DNA: TGTGCCAGCAGCCAGGGGCGAGAGCAGTTCTTC. Amino acids: CASSQGREQFF.

J is TRBJ2-1 and V is TRBV5-8, with 9 bases identical to TRBD2. V lost 2 bases, J lost 5 bases, and 5 bases stayed unmatched. The germline gives CDR1 SGHTS, CDR2 YDEGEE. CDR3 length: 15 residues. This chain's CDR3 is CASSFSGRVHNEQFF. The CDR3 nucleotides are TGTGCCAGCAGCTTTAGCGGGAGAGTTCACAATGAGCAGTTCTTC.

The chain carries TRBV7-9 and TRBJ2-7; weak D call: TRBD1 (7 bases). CDR1 and CDR2 from the germline V gene are SEHNR and FQNEAQ (reference sequence). V lost 9 bases and J lost 3, with 21 bases in between. The CDR3 totals 15 residues. CDR3 region: CARTRSRQGGYEQYF. CDR3 DNA sequence: TGTGCCAGGACCCGGAGCAGGCAGGGGGGCTACGAGCAGTACTTC.